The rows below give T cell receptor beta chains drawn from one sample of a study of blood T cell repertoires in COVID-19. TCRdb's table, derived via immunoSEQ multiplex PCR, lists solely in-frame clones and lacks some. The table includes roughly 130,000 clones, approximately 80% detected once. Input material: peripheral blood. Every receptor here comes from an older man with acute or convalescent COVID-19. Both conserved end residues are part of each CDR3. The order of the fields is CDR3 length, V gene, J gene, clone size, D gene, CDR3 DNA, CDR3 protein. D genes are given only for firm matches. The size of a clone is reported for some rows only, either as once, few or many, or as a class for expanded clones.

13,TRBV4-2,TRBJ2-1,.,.,TGTGCCAGCAGCCAAGATGACTCCGGGGAGCAGTTCTTC,CASSQDDSGEQFF
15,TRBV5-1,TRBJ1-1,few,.,TGCGCCAGCAGCCACCAAGGGGTCCGAGACACTGAAGCTTTCTTT,CASSHQGVRDTEAFF
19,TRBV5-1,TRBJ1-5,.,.,TGCGCCAGCTGGGGGAGACCGGACAGACGACTATATAGCAATCAGCCCCAGCATTTT,CASWGRPDRRLYSNQPQHF
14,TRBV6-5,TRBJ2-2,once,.,TGTGCCAGCAGATCGGGACAAGTCACCGGGGAGCTGTTTTTT,CASRSGQVTGELFF
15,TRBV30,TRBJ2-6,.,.,TGTGCCTGGAGTGTACAAGGAGTTGGGGCCAACGTCCTGACTTTC,CAWSVQGVGANVLTF
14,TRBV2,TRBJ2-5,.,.,TGTGCCAGCAGAATAGGTGGCGGACAAGAGACCCAGTACTTC,CASRIGGGQETQYF
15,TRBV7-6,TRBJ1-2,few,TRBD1,TGTGCCAGCAGCTTAGGGGCGACAGGGGTGGCTGGCTACACCTTC,CASSLGATGVAGYTF
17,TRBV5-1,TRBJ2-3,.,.,TGCGCCAGCAGCTCCTTAGGGCGGGGCAAAGTCGGGGATACGCAGTATTTT,CASSSLGRGKVGDTQYF
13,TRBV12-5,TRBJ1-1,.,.,TGTGCTAGTGGTTTGGTATCGGGAGGTGAAGCTTTCTTT,CASGLVSGGEAFF
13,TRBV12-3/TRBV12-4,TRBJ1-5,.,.,TGTGCCAGCAGTTCAGGGGGCAATCAGCCCCAGCATTTT,CASSSGGNQPQHF
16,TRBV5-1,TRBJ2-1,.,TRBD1,TGCGCCAGCAGCCCGGGACAGGGTTCGGACTACAATGAGCAGTTCTTC,CASSPGQGSDYNEQFF
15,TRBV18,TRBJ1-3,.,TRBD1,TGTGCCAGCTCCCAGGGACAGGGGTCTGGAAACACCATATATTTT,CASSQGQGSGNTIYF
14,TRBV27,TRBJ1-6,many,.,TGTGCCAGCAATCGGCAGGGTCCTAATTCACCCCTCCACTTT,CASNRQGPNSPLHF
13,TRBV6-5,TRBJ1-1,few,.,TGTGCCAGCATTCGCGTCAAAGCCACTGAAGCTTTCTTT,CASIRVKATEAFF
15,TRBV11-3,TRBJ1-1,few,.,TGTGCCAGCAGACTCGACAAAAGGGGGAACACTGAAGCTTTCTTT,CASRLDKRGNTEAFF
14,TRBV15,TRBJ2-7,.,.,TGTGCCACCAGCAGAGACCCCAGGGATCGAGAGCAGTACTTC,CATSRDPRDREQYF
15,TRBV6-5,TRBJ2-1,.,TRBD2,TGTGCCAGCAGTTTACTCGGGGCAGGGAGGGGCGAGCAGTTCTTC,CASSLLGAGRGEQFF
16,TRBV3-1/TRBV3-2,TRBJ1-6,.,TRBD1,TGTGCCAGCAGCCAACCAATCGGGACAGGGTTTTCACCCCTCCACTTT,CASSQPIGTGFSPLHF
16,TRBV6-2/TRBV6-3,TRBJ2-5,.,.,TGTGCCAGCAGTTGGGGTGTTGGCGGGCTGCGGGAGACCCAGTACTTC,CASSWGVGGLRETQYF
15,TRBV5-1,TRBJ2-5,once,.,TGCGCCAGCAGCTTTATGGGGCAGAACCAAGAGACCCAGTACTTC,CASSFMGQNQETQYF
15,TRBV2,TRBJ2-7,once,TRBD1,TGTGCCAGTACTCAGGTACAGGGGGTGGTCTACGAGCAGTACTTC,CASTQVQGVVYEQYF
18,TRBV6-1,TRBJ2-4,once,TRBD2,TGTGCCAGCAGTGAAGCCCCTACTAGCGGGGTAGCCAAAAACATTCAGTACTTC,CASSEAPTSGVAKNIQYF
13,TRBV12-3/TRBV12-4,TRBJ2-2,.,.,TGTGCCAGCAGCGGAGGGAACACCGGGGAGCTGTTTTTT,CASSGGNTGELFF
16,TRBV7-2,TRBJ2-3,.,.,TGTGCCAGCACCAGGATGAGAGCGGGTCCGGCAGATACGCAGTATTTT,CASTRMRAGPADTQYF
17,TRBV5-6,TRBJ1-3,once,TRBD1,TGTGCCAGCAGCTTGGCCCAGGGGGCATATTCTGGAAACACCATATATTTT,CASSLAQGAYSGNTIYF
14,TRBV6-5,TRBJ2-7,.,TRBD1,TGTGCCAGCAAAATTGGACAGGGGGCTTACGAGCAGTACTTC,CASKIGQGAYEQYF
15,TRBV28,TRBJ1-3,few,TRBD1,TGTGCCAGCACTTCCCAGGGGGCGGGAGGAAACACCATATATTTT,CASTSQGAGGNTIYF
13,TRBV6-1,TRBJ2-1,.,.,TGTGCCAGCAGTGATATACAGTACAATGAGCAGTTCTTC,CASSDIQYNEQFF
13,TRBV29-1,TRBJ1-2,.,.,TGCAGCGCCCGGACAGAACGTGACTATGGCTACACCTTC,CSARTERDYGYTF
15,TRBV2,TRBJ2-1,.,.,TGTGCCAGCAGTCGCAGGGTAGAGTCCTACAATGAGCAGTTCTTC,CASSRRVESYNEQFF
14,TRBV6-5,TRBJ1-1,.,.,TGTGCCAGCAGTTATTCACAGGGTGGCACTGAAGCTTTCTTT,CASSYSQGGTEAFF
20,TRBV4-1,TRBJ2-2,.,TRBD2,TGCGCCAGCAGCCAAGCCCCGGGACTAGCGGGCGCTGCGAACACCGGGGAGCTGTTTTTT,CASSQAPGLAGAANTGELFF
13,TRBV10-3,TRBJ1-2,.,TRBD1,TGTGCCATCAGTCCGGGACAGGCCTATGGCTACACCTTC,CAISPGQAYGYTF
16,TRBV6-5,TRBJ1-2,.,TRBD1,TGTGCCAGCAGTTACGCCGGACAGGAGGTCGGCTATGGCTACACCTTC,CASSYAGQEVGYGYTF
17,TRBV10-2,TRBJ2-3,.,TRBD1,TGCGCCAGCAGTGGACTGGGACAGGGGTCACCCACAGATACGCAGTATTTT,CASSGLGQGSPTDTQYF
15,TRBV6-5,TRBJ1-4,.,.,TGTGCCAGCAGAACTATTTCCGGGACACCAGAAAAACTGTTTTTT,CASRTISGTPEKLFF
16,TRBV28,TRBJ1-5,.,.,TGTGCCAGCAGTTTGAACCGGGTCTATAGCAATCAGCCCCAGCATTTT,CASSLNRVYSNQPQHF
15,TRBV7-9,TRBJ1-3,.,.,TGTGCCAGCAGCTTATTTCAAACAGGGAAGAACACCATATATTTT,CASSLFQTGKNTIYF
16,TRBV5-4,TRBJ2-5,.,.,TGTGCCAGCAGCCTGGGTCGGGGGACAGCTCAAGAGACCCAGTACTTC,CASSLGRGTAQETQYF
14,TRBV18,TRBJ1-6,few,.,TGTGCCAGCTCACCGGGGACAACCAATTCACCCCTCCACTTT,CASSPGTTNSPLHF
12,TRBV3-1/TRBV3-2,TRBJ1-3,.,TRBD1,TGTGCCAGCAGTCTACAGGGGAACACCATATATTTT,CASSLQGNTIYF
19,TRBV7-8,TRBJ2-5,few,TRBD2,TGTGCCAGCAGCTCAAAACCGGGACTAGAGGTATTCGGGGAAGAGACCCAGTACTTC,CASSSKPGLEVFGEETQYF
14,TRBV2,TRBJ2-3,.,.,TGTGCCAGCAGTGTCGTAGCGAGATCAGATACGCAGTATTTT,CASSVVARSDTQYF
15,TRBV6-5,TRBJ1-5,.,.,TGTGCCAGCAGTTGGCAGGCAGCCAGCAATCAGCCCCAGCATTTT,CASSWQAASNQPQHF
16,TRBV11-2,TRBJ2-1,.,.,TGTGCCAGCAGCTTGAGTAGGGTTCCTATGCGGGGTGAGCAGTTCTTC,CASSLSRVPMRGEQFF
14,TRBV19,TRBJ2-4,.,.,TGTGCCAGTAGTATGCCAGGGCTAGGGGACATTCAGTACTTC,CASSMPGLGDIQYF
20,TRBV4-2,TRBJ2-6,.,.,TGTGCCAGCAGCCAAGGAGGACGGTTTAATCGGGGCTCTGGGGCCAACGTCCTGACTTTC,CASSQGGRFNRGSGANVLTF
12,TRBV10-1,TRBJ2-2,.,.,TGCGCCAGCAGCCAAAACACCGGGGAGCTGTTTTTT,CASSQNTGELFF
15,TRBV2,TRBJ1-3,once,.,TGTGCCAGCAGTGAACCAGGTGCCTCTGGAAACACCATATATTTT,CASSEPGASGNTIYF
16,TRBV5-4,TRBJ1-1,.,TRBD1,TGTGCCAGCAGCTTGTGGACAGGGGGTTATAGGTCTGAAGCTTTCTTT,CASSLWTGGYRSEAFF
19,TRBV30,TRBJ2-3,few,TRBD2,TGTGCCTGGACTTCCGGACTAGCGGGAAAGCATTTCATGGGAGATACGCAGTATTTT,CAWTSGLAGKHFMGDTQYF
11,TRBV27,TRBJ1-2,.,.,TGTGCCAGCAGAGCAGGGTATGGCTACACCTTC,CASRAGYGYTF
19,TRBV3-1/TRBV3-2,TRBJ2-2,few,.,TGTGCCAGCACCCTGATGCCGATTACCGTGACTGACGACACCGGGGAGCTGTTTTTT,CASTLMPITVTDDTGELFF